The rows below give T cell receptor beta chains drawn from one sample of a study of CD4+ T cells in melanoma. Only in-frame clones appear in the TCRdb table, and some are missing; sequencing was by immunoSEQ multiplex PCR. This table has about 14,000 clones, 60% to 70% appearing once. Sequencing used cells from a culture (not recorded whether cultured in vitro). Receptors were obtained from a human donor with melanoma. The CDR3 runs from the conserved cysteine through the conserved F or W. Each record gives: clone size, D gene, V gene, J gene, CDR3 DNA, CDR3 protein. A D gene is named only where the DNA matches it firmly. Size tells how often a clone was seen (once, few, many) or the class of an expanded clone, and some rows leave it out.

size: .
D: .
V: TRBV5-6
J: TRBJ2-7
DNA: TGTGCCAGCAGCTTACTACGGGTTATCGGGGGGCAGTACTTC
CDR3: CASSLLRVIGGQYF

size: .
D: .
V: TRBV7-3
J: TRBJ2-3
DNA: TGTGCCAGCAGCTTATCGGGGGGCACAGATACGCAGTATTTT
CDR3: CASSLSGGTDTQYF

size: once
D: .
V: TRBV20-1
J: TRBJ2-1
DNA: TGCAGTGCGACCGGCAATGAGCAGTTCTTC
CDR3: CSATGNEQFF

size: few
D: TRBD2
V: TRBV7-9
J: TRBJ2-5
DNA: TGTGCCAGCAGCTTAGCGACCAGCGGGGAACCCCGTGAGACCCAGTACTTC
CDR3: CASSLATSGEPRETQYF

size: .
D: TRBD1
V: TRBV7-3
J: TRBJ2-5
DNA: TGTGCCAGCAGCGCGGACGGGACAGCCCAAGAGACCCAGTACTTC
CDR3: CASSADGTAQETQYF

size: .
D: .
V: TRBV2
J: TRBJ1-1
DNA: TGTGCCAGCAGGCCGGACAGCATGAACACTGAAGCTTTCTTT
CDR3: CASRPDSMNTEAFF

size: once
D: .
V: TRBV11-3
J: TRBJ2-2
DNA: TGTGCCAGCAGCTTCAAGGGAAGGGACACCGGGGAGCTGTTTTTT
CDR3: CASSFKGRDTGELFF

size: .
D: .
V: TRBV7-3
J: TRBJ1-1
DNA: TGTGCCAGCAGTAACGAGGTTGGAACTGAAGCTTTCTTT
CDR3: CASSNEVGTEAFF

size: few
D: TRBD2
V: TRBV5-1
J: TRBJ2-7
DNA: TGCGCCAGCAGCAAGATCAGCGGGGGAGTTGATGAGCAGTACTTC
CDR3: CASSKISGGVDEQYF

size: .
D: .
V: TRBV2
J: TRBJ1-5
DNA: TGTGCCAGCAGTGAAGATGCGGGGGGCGAGTTGACCCAGCATTTT
CDR3: CASSEDAGGELTQHF

size: few
D: TRBD2
V: TRBV7-3
J: TRBJ2-2
DNA: TGTGCCAGCAGCCCCGCCGGGGGGGCCTTCACCGGGGAGCTGTTTTTT
CDR3: CASSPAGGAFTGELFF

size: .
D: TRBD2
V: TRBV5-1
J: TRBJ2-2
DNA: TGCGCCAGCAGCGCGAGCGGGGGCCCCCCCGGGGAGCTGTTTTTT
CDR3: CASSASGGPPGELFF

size: .
D: TRBD1
V: TRBV7-8
J: TRBJ1-4
DNA: TGTGCCAGCAGATTAGCTGGATGGACAGGCCTAGGCGCGTCTAATGAAAAACTGTTTTTT
CDR3: CASRLAGWTGLGASNEKLFF

size: .
D: .
V: TRBV7-9
J: TRBJ2-7
DNA: TGTGCCAGCAGGAAAGACAGGAACTACGAGCAGTACTTC
CDR3: CASRKDRNYEQYF

size: .
D: .
V: TRBV6-5
J: TRBJ1-2
DNA: TGTGCCAGCAGTTACTCCCTAACGGAAAACTATGGCTACACCTTC
CDR3: CASSYSLTENYGYTF

size: .
D: TRBD2
V: TRBV6-1
J: TRBJ2-3
DNA: TGTGCCAGCAGTGAACGGTTTCTAGCGGGGACCACAGATACGCAGTATTTT
CDR3: CASSERFLAGTTDTQYF

size: .
D: .
V: TRBV7-9
J: TRBJ1-2
DNA: TGTGCCAGCAGCTTAGCCGGGGCAGGGGCTACACCTCTCTATGGCTACACCTTC
CDR3: CASSLAGAGATPLYGYTF

size: .
D: .
V: TRBV6-6
J: TRBJ2-3
DNA: TGTGCCAGCAGTTACGACAGCCCCCGTACAGATACGCAGTATTTT
CDR3: CASSYDSPRTDTQYF

size: .
D: .
V: TRBV7-9
J: TRBJ2-2
DNA: TGTGCCAGCAGCTGGGGGGCAGCCCAGAGAAGGAACACCGGGGAGCTGTTTTTT
CDR3: CASSWGAAQRRNTGELFF

size: few
D: .
V: TRBV2
J: TRBJ2-7
DNA: TGTGCCAGCAGTGTGGTCAGCTCCTACGAGCAGTACTTC
CDR3: CASSVVSSYEQYF

size: .
D: .
V: TRBV30
J: TRBJ2-3
DNA: TGTGCCTGGAGTCAAGGTATTTCTAGCACAGATACGCAGTATTTT
CDR3: CAWSQGISSTDTQYF

size: .
D: TRBD1
V: TRBV6-5
J: TRBJ1-2
DNA: TGTGCCAGCAGCCGACAGGGCTATGGCTACACCTTC
CDR3: CASSRQGYGYTF

size: .
D: TRBD1
V: TRBV27
J: TRBJ2-3
DNA: TGTGCCAGCAGTTTAAAGCAGGGGGCAGATACGCAGTATTTT
CDR3: CASSLKQGADTQYF

size: .
D: .
V: TRBV5-1
J: TRBJ2-3
DNA: TGCGCCAGCAGCCCGGGACGTACAGATACGCAGTATTTT
CDR3: CASSPGRTDTQYF

size: medium-sized
D: .
V: TRBV15
J: TRBJ1-1
DNA: TGTGCCACCAGCAGAGATAAATCGGAAGCTTTCTTT
CDR3: CATSRDKSEAFF

size: .
D: .
V: TRBV5-4
J: TRBJ1-2
DNA: TGTGCCAGCAGCCTGGACACCTACTATGGCTACACCTTC
CDR3: CASSLDTYYGYTF